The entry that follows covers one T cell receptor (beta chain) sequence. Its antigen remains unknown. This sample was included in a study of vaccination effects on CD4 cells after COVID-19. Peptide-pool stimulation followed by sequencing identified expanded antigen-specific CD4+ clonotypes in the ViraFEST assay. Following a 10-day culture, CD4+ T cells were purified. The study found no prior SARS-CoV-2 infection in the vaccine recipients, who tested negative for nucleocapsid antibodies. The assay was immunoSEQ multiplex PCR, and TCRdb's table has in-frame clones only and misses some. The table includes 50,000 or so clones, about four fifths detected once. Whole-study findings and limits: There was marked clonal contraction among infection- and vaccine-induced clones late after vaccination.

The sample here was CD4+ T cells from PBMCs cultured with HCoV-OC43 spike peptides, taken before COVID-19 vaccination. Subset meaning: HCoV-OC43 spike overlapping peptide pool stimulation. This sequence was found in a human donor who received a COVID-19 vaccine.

The CDR3 DNA reads as TGTGCCAGTAGTAACCAGGGAATGAACACCGGGGAGCTGTTTTTT. This gives the protein CASSNQGMNTGELFF. The chain combines TRBV19 with TRBJ2-2; maybe TRBD1 (5 bases). CDR3 size: 15 residues. Per germline, CDR1 LNHDA and CDR2 SQIVND (reference sequence). V gave up 4 bases and J gave up 1 base, with 10 bases separating them.